Listed here are 13 T cell receptor beta chains from one sample, sequenced in a study of T-cell reconstitution after alpha-beta-depleted transplantation in children. TCRbeta library preparation incorporated unique molecular identifiers. A single record per CDR3 protein comes from TCRdb applying MiXCR to the PCR reads. The sample contains 500,000 or so distinct CDR3 sequences, approximately 32% of which appear only once. The source material was PBMCs from the stem cell graft donor, sampled from the stem cell graft. These TCRs come from a human donor who donated a stem cell graft to a child with aplastic anemia.

The V call is TRBV29-1, the J call TRBJ2-7; possible D gene TRBD1, 5 bases. The CDR3 length is 13 residues. V was pared by 6 bases and J by 0 bases, with 12 bases between. CDR1 is SQVTM and CDR2 is ANQGSEA in the germline V gene. In DNA, the CDR3 is TGCAGCGTCTCTGCTGACAGCTCCTACGAGCAGTACTTC. Protein product: CSVSADSSYEQYF.

Concerning this clonotype itself: Since no conserved phenylalanine or tryptophan closes the CDR3, a read error is the likely cause. J is TRBJ2-1 and V is TRBV5-1; D may be TRBD2 (6 bases). Trimming stripped 2 bases from V and 7 bases from J, with 19 bases between. CDR3 length: 16 residues. Germline V gene sequence: CDR1 SGHRS, CDR2 YFSETQ. The CDR3, as DNA: TGCGCCAGCAGCTTAATGGGGACTTATGCAGGGAATGAGCAGTTCTCC. Protein: CASSLMGTYAGNEQFS.

This sequence joins TRBV12-5 and TRBJ2-5, with D possibly being TRBD1 (5 bases). V lost 3 bases and J lost 1, with 6 bases in between. The CDR3 spans 13 residues. Germline V gene lookup returns CDR1 LGHNT and CDR2 FRNRAP. In DNA form, the CDR3 reads TGTGCTAGTGGTTTAGACAGCCAAGAGACCCAGTACTTC. This encodes CASGLDSQETQYF. The complete variable domain, with remaining parts taken from reference TRBV12-5 and TRBJ2-5, reads DARVTQTPRHKVTEMGQEVTMRCQPILGHNTVFWYRQTMMQGLELLAYFRNRAPLDDSGMPKDRFSAEMPDATLATLKIQPSEPRDSAVYFCASGLDSQETQYFGPGTRLLVL.

The rearrangement links TRBV20-1 to TRBJ2-2, with 8 bases aligning to TRBD1. V shed 0 bases, J shed 2 bases, and the junction held 8 bases outside the gene matches. The germline CDR1 and CDR2 sequences are DFQATT and SNEGSKA (reference sequence). CDR3 length equals 17 residues. CDR3 region: CSAREPRQGRNTGELFF. The CDR3 nucleotides read TGCAGTGCTAGAGAGCCTAGACAGGGGAGAAACACCGGGGAGCTGTTTTTT.

This clonotype has only a few counts. Mismatch with germline at one junction end may stem from a read error. The chain carries TRBV20-1 and TRBJ1-6; D ambiguous. The CDR3 has 14 amino acids. Per germline, CDR1 DFQATT and CDR2 SNEGSKA (reference sequence). In DNA, the CDR3 is TGCAGTGCTGGAGAGGCAGGACGGAATTCACCCCTCCACTTT. Encoded protein: CSAGEAGRNSPLHF.

The V call is TRBV10-3, the J call TRBJ1-1; tentative D call: TRBD1 (5 bases). Per germline, CDR1 ENHRY and CDR2 SYGVKD. Trimming took 4 bases from V and 11 from J, leaving 26 bases between them. CDR3 length: 16 amino acids. The CDR3 loop reads CAISAFPAQGGGEAFF. DNA for the CDR3: TGTGCCATCAGTGCTTTCCCCGCCCAGGGCGGCGGTGAGGCTTTCTTT.

This clonotype was observed a handful of times. The chain joins TRBV11-2 to TRBJ2-7; D not certain. CDR1 and CDR2 from the germline V gene are SGHAT and FQNNGV. V dropped 0 bases and J dropped 1 base, with 10 bases sitting between them. This CDR3 is built from 15 residues. CDR3 loop: CASSLDPGRSYEQYF. For the CDR3, the DNA is TGTGCCAGCAGCTTAGATCCCGGTCGATCCTACGAGCAGTACTTC.

CDR3 sequence (DNA): TGTGCCAGCAGCCGGCGGACAGTCACCAAAAACATTCAGTACTTC. Amino acid sequence: CASSRRTVTKNIQYF. The chain employs TRBV12-3 or TRBV12-4 and TRBJ2-4; perhaps TRBD1 as D (6 bases). Between the trimmed V and J ends, which lost 6 bases and 2 bases, there was a span of 14 bases. CDR3 size: 15 residues.

This clonotype was seen a few times. The V call is TRBV5-6, the J call TRBJ1-2; D remains ambiguous. CDR1 is SGHDT and CDR2 is YYEEEE in the germline V gene. This CDR3 region has 15 residues. V lost 0 bases, J lost 4 bases, and 13 bases lay in between. The CDR3 region has the DNA TGTGCCAGCAGCTTGGGGATCCTTGTGGCCTATGGCTACACCTTC. This encodes CASSLGILVAYGYTF.

This clonotype was detected only a few times. V is TRBV3-1 and J is TRBJ1-5; D may be TRBD1 (5 bases). The CDR3 sequence is 15 residues long. CDR1 is LGHDT, CDR2 YNNKEL, per germline (reference sequence). V lost 0 bases and J lost 6, with 12 bases in between. This CDR3 reads CASSQDLGGGQPQHF. In nucleotides, the CDR3 is TGTGCCAGCAGCCAAGATCTTGGGGGGGGTCAGCCCCAGCATTTT.

The gene calls are TRBV30 and TRBJ2-1; no clear D gene. The V end was cut by 8 bases, the J end by 5 bases, with 19 bases between. The V gene's germline CDR1 is GTSNPN and CDR2 SVGIG (reference sequence). The CDR3 contains 14 residues. For the CDR3, the DNA is TGTGCCCTGCCCCGGGCCTCACCCAACAATGAGCAGTTCTTC. Its protein is CALPRASPNNEQFF.

This clonotype has just a few counts. The chain has TRBV20-1 and TRBJ2-1; TRBD2 is a possible D gene (6 bases). Germline V lookup: CDR1 DFQATT, CDR2 SNEGSKA (reference sequence). The CDR3 sequence is 15 residues long. Trimming took 0 bases from V and 3 from J, leaving 12 bases between them. The CDR3 DNA is TGCAGTGCTAGAGATTTTGGCGGGGTCTACAATGAGCAGTTCTTC. It yields the protein CSARDFGGVYNEQFF.

The chain joins TRBV9 to TRBJ2-3; tentatively, D is TRBD2 (5 bases). Between the trimmed V and J ends, which lost 0 bases and 0 bases, there was a span of 14 bases. Germline loops: CDR1 SGDLS, CDR2 YYNGEE. The CDR3 has 17 residues. CDR3 sequence: CASSVDGRSGSTDTQYF. CDR3 in DNA: TGTGCCAGCAGCGTAGATGGTCGGAGCGGAAGCACAGATACGCAGTATTTT.